The clone carrying this T cell receptor beta chain was counted at least ten times. Mouse names are used for the genes. The CDR3 is cut off 4 residues early in the read; its end comes from the germline J gene. These data come from a study of CD8+ T cells in alopecia areata. It was with CD4, CD8alpha, NKG2D, NKG2ACE and other markers that pooled cutaneous lymph node cells were sorted. Following extraction, RNA underwent reverse transcription to cDNA, which served as the sequencing template. Some clones are missing from TCRdb's copy, which holds only in-frame ones; the method was immunoSEQ multiplex PCR. The data show just over 3,500 clones, with none appearing a single time. The V end lost 4 bases, the J end lost 1 base, and 8 bases lay between the germline ends. This CDR3 is 13 amino acids long. CDR1 and CDR2 from the germline V gene are FNHDT and SITEND (reference sequence).

This TCR came from a C3H/HeJ mouse with alopecia areata. This line is of MHC haplotype H2-k. The material sequenced was CD8+ T cells sorted from a lymph node. The chain combines TRBV19 with TRBJ1-1; TRBD1 is a possible D gene (5 bases). CDR3 region: CASSSQGNTEVFF. The CDR3 DNA, read in part, is TGTGCCAGCAGTTCCCAGGGGAACACA.